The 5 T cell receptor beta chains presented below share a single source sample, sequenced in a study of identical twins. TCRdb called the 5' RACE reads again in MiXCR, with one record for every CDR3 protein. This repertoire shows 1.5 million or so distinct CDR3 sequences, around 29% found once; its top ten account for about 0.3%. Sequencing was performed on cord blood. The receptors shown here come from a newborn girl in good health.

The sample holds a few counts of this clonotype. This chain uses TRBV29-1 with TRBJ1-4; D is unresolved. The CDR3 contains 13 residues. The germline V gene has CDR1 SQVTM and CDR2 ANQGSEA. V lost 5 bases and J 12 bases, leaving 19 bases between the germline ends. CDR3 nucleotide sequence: TGCAGCGTTCCCTTGGGAGGCGTGGGTCAACTGTTTTTT. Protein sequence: CSVPLGGVGQLFF.

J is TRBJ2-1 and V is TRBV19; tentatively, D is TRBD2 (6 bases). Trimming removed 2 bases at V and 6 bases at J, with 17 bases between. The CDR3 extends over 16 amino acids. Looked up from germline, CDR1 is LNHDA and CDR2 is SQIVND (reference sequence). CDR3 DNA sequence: TGTGCCAGTAGTATAATGTTTGGGACTTCTTCCAATGAGCAGTTCTTC. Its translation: CASSIMFGTSSNEQFF.

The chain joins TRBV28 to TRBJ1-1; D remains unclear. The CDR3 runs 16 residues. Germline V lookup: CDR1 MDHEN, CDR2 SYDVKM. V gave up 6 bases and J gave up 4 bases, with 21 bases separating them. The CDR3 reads CASRRKTWVGGTEAFF. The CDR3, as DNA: TGTGCCAGCAGAAGAAAAACGTGGGTGGGCGGCACTGAAGCTTTCTTT.

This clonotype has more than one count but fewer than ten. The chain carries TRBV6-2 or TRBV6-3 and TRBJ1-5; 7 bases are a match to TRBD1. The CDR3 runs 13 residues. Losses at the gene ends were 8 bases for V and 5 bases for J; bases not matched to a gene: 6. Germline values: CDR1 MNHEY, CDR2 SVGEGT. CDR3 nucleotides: TGTGCCAGCCGATCGCAGGGGGATCAGCCCCAGCATTTT. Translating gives CASRSQGDQPQHF.

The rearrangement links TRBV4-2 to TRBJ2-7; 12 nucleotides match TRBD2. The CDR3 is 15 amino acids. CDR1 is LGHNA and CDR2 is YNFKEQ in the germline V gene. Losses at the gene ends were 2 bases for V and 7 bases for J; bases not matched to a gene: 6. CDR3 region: CASSQPSGGANEQYF. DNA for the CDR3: TGTGCCAGCAGCCAACCTAGCGGGGGGGCGAATGAGCAGTACTTC.